What follows are 10 T cell receptor beta chains derived from one specimen sequenced in a study of cytomegalovirus exposure and HLA in healthy donors. Assay: immunoSEQ multiplex PCR; the TCRdb copy retains only in-frame clones and omits some. The sample records 85,000 to 95,000 clones, approximately 96% being singletons. Sequencing input: PBMCs. These receptors were taken from a man aged 18 to 29 in good health and CMV-seronegative.

V and J are TRBV30 and TRBJ1-5; 12 bases align to TRBD1. V was pared by 2 bases and J by 7 bases, with 6 bases of the junction left unmatched. Germline V CDR1 and CDR2: GTSNPN, SVGIG (reference sequence). This CDR3 is built from 15 residues. The CDR3 DNA is TGTGCCTGGAGTCGGGGACAGGGGGCTTTCCAGCCCCAGCATTTT. As protein: CAWSRGQGAFQPQHF.

The chain uses TRBV11-2 and TRBJ2-1; 12 nucleotides match TRBD2. This CDR3 has 19 residues. Losses at the gene ends were 2 bases for V and 4 bases for J; bases not matched to a gene: 12. Germline V gives CDR1 SGHAT, CDR2 FQNNGV. The CDR3 DNA reads as TGTGCCAGCAGCTTAAGGGGACTAGCGGGCCAGTCGGGGTACAATGAGCAGTTCTTC. Translated, it gives CASSLRGLAGQSGYNEQFF. Full variable domain (rest looked up from reference TRBV11-2 and TRBJ2-1): EAGVAQSPRYKIIEKRQSVAFWCNPISGHATLYWYQQILGQGPKLLIQFQNNGVVDDSQLPKDRFSAERLKGVDSTLKIQPAKLEDSAVYLCASSLRGLAGQSGYNEQFFGPGTRLTVL.

The chain employs TRBV29-1 and TRBJ2-6; 8 positions agree with TRBD1. Germline V gives CDR1 SQVTM, CDR2 ANQGSEA. V lost 5 bases, J lost 2 bases, and 8 bases stayed unmatched. The CDR3 has 16 residues. CDR3 coding DNA: TGCAGCGTTTGGGGACAGGTTCTAACTGGGGCCAACGTCCTGACTTTC. Translation: CSVWGQVLTGANVLTF.

The chain carries TRBV7-6 and TRBJ1-1; D unresolved. The V and J ends lost 1 base and 0 bases respectively, with 9 bases between them. This CDR3 is 15 amino acids long. Looked up from germline, CDR1 is SGHVS and CDR2 is FNYEAQ. The CDR3: CASSLVPGLNTEAFF. CDR3 bases: TGTGCCAGCAGCTTAGTCCCCGGTTTGAACACTGAAGCTTTCTTT. The complete variable domain, with remaining parts taken from reference TRBV7-6 and TRBJ1-1, reads GAGVSQSPRYKVTKRGQDVALRCDPISGHVSLYWYRQALGQGPEFLTYFNYEAQQDKSGLPNDRFSAERPEGSISTLTIQRTEQRDSAMYRCASSLVPGLNTEAFFGQGTRLTVV.

Concerning this clone: A read error may account for a junction end that differs from germline. The rearrangement joins TRBV7-9 to TRBJ2-7, with TRBD1 matching over 9 bases. This CDR3 region has 11 residues. Germline V CDR1 and CDR2: SEHNR, FQNEAQ (reference sequence). CDR3 DNA: TGTGCCAGCAGCCAGGGACAGGGAAGTAGCTTC. Translated: CASSQGQGSSF. The whole variable domain, remainder taken from reference TRBV7-9 and TRBJ2-7, is DTGVSQNPRHKITKRGQNVTFRCDPISEHNRLYWYRQTLGQGPEFLTYFQNEAQLEKSRLLSDRFSAERPKGSFSTLEIQRTEQGDSAMYLCASSQGQGSSFGPGTRLTVT.

The rearrangement joins TRBV30 to TRBJ2-7, with D maybe TRBD1 (5 bases). V shed 2 bases and J shed 6 bases, with 20 bases lying between them. The V gene's germline CDR1 is GTSNPN and CDR2 SVGIG (reference sequence). The CDR3 spans 15 residues. The CDR3 sequence is CAWSRTFGARSEQYF. CDR3 coding DNA: TGTGCCTGGAGTCGTACGTTTGGGGCACGTAGCGAGCAGTACTTC. The full variable domain, completed using reference TRBV30 and TRBJ2-7, is SQTIHQWPATLVQPVGSPLSLECTVEGTSNPNLYWYRQAAGRGLQLLFYSVGIGQISSEVPQNLSASRPQDRQFILSSKKLLLSDSGFYLCAWSRTFGARSEQYFGPGTRLTVT.

The rearrangement joins TRBV7-2 to TRBJ2-7; 8 positions match TRBD2. The CDR3 contains 16 residues. Per the germline V gene, CDR1 is SGHTA and CDR2 is FQGNSA. With 1 base clipped from V and 4 bases from J, the junction kept 9 bases outside the gene matches. The CDR3 sequence: CASSLVGSGSRYEQYV. CDR3 in DNA: TGTGCCAGCAGCTTAGTAGGGAGCGGGAGTCGGTACGAGCAGTACGTC.

The sample holds one count of this clone. The V gene is TRBV5-1, the J gene TRBJ1-1; D is ambiguous. V was cut by 3 bases and J by 1 base, with 7 bases left in between. The germline CDR1 and CDR2 sequences are SGHRS and YFSETQ. The CDR3 is 13 residues long. The CDR3 is CASSSDKNTEAFF. CDR3 DNA sequence: TGCGCCAGCAGCTCAGACAAGAACACTGAAGCTTTCTTT.

The rearrangement joins TRBV30 to TRBJ2-3; 8 bases map to TRBD2. With V trimmed by 5 bases and J by 6 bases, 4 bases remained unmatched. The CDR3 is 12 residues long. Germline V gene data show CDR1 as GTSNPN and CDR2 as SVGIG (reference sequence). The CDR3 protein is CAWGPGGDTQYF. CDR3 bases: TGTGCCTGGGGACCGGGGGGGGATACGCAGTATTTT.

The chain is built from TRBV30 and TRBJ2-2, with D uncertain. The V end was cut by 6 bases, the J end by 9 bases, with 8 bases between. CDR1 and CDR2 (germline): GTSNPN, SVGIG (reference sequence). The CDR3 runs to 10 residues. CDR3 nucleotide sequence: TGTGCCTGCTTGGAGAGGGAGCTGTTTTTT. Translated: CACLERELFF.